This T cell receptor (beta chain) was documented in a study of cytomegalovirus exposure and HLA in healthy donors. On this clone: Its antigen is unidentified.

The CDR3 runs to 14 residues. V lost 5 bases, J lost 4 bases, and 7 bases stayed unmatched. Germline CDR1 is MDHEN and CDR2 is SYDVKM. Study-level results: Likely technical artifact: a cluster of highly shared sequence variants. In an earlier analysis, in around 590 donors, most V segments appeared productive either ~87% or ~30% of the time.

The PCR had 60 Vbeta and 13 Jbeta primers. The assay was immunoSEQ multiplex PCR, and TCRdb's table has in-frame clones only and misses some. The sample has more than 120,000 clones, 82% seen once. The receptor was derived from a male donor in good health and CMV-seronegative. This chain joins TRBV28 and TRBJ2-5, with 7 bases lining up with TRBD2. Sample: PBMCs. Written as DNA, the CDR3 is TGTGCCAGCAGTCAAGGAGGGGAGGGAGAGACCCAGTACTTC. It specifies CASSQGGEGETQYF.